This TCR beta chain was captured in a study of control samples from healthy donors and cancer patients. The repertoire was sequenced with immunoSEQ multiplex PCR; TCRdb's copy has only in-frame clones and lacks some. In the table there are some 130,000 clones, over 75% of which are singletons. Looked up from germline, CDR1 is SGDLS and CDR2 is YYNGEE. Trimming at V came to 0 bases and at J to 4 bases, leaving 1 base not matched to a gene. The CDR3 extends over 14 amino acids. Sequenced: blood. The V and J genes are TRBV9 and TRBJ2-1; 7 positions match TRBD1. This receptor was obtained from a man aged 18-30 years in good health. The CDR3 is CASSVETGYNEQFF. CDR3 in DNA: TGTGCCAGCAGCGTAGAGACAGGGTACAATGAGCAGTTCTTC.